Listed here are 5 T cell receptor beta chains from one sample, sequenced in a study of blood T cell repertoires in COVID-19. This table comes from immunoSEQ multiplex PCR, and its TCRdb copy is limited to in-frame clones, with some not included. The sample consists of about 250,000 clones, 85% of them appearing once. Sequencing was performed on PBMCs or T cells enriched from blood (not recorded which). The receptors come from a woman aged 50 to 60 with acute COVID-19.

CDR3 amino acids: CASSKKQGNTEAFF. Here the CDR3 DNA reads TGTGCCAGCAGCAAGAAGCAGGGGAACACTGAAGCTTTCTTT. The chain is built from TRBV6-6 and TRBJ1-1, with D perhaps matching TRBD1 (5 bases). The V end was cut by 6 bases, the J end by 1 base, with 12 bases between. From germline, CDR1 is MNHNY and CDR2 SVGAGI (reference sequence). The CDR3 is 14 residues long.

The rearrangement joins TRBV7-6 to TRBJ1-2; D is uncertain. Germline V gives CDR1 SGHVS, CDR2 FNYEAQ. This CDR3 region has 16 residues. V was shortened by 1 base and J by 1 base, with 13 bases between the two germline ends. CDR3 in amino acids: CASSLGSGGLNYGYTF. The CDR3 DNA follows: TGTGCCAGCAGCTTAGGGTCAGGAGGGCTTAACTATGGCTACACCTTC.

This chain uses TRBV30 with TRBJ1-1; D gene uncertain. The V and J ends lost 0 bases and 7 bases respectively, with 6 bases between them. Per the germline V gene, CDR1 is GTSNPN and CDR2 is SVGIG (reference sequence). The CDR3 runs 11 residues. In DNA, the CDR3 is TGTGCCTGGAGTGTAGGCGGTGAAGCTTTCTTT. Translation gives CAWSVGGEAFF.

CDR3 nucleotide sequence: TGTGCCAGCAGACGCACCGGGACAGGGGAAAACCGTGGCTACACCTTC. As protein: CASRRTGTGENRGYTF. The rearrangement uses TRBV3-1 (or the pseudogene TRBV3-2) and TRBJ1-2; 10 bases align to TRBD1. J gave up 7 bases and V 6 bases, and 14 bases lay outside the gene matches. The CDR3 totals 16 residues. Germline lookup yields CDR1 LGHDT and CDR2 YNNKEL (reference sequence).

The chain has TRBV5-6 and TRBJ1-2; 8 positions agree with TRBD1. Germline V gene data show CDR1 as SGHDT and CDR2 as YYEEEE. Losses at the gene ends were 3 bases for V and 3 bases for J; bases not matched to a gene: 10. The length of the CDR3 is 16 residues. CDR3 amino acids: CASSSYGQGGDYGYTF. The DNA for the CDR3 is TGTGCCAGCAGCTCCTACGGACAGGGCGGTGACTATGGCTACACCTTC.